The clone carrying this TCR beta chain was observed a handful of times. The CDR3 is 13 amino acids. Germline loops: CDR1 SGHRS, CDR2 YFSETQ. With 0 bases removed from V and 4 bases from J, the gap between germline ends came to 7 bases. The data derive from a study of human T cells and chemical hapten exposure. Each CDR3 protein is one row after TCRdb ran MiXCR on the RACE reads. The table has 150,000 to 200,000 distinct CDR3 sequences, around 24% seen once; the top ten hold about 6.7%. Time point indicated: patch test 1, 2 weeks after DPC sensitization. Treatment indicated: therapeutic diphenylcyclopropenone sensitization with weekly scalp DPC.

The chain couples TRBV5-1 to TRBJ1-1; no definite D call. The sequenced sample was whole blood, obtained in connection with sensitization to the hapten diphenylcyclopropenone (DPC). The origin of this receptor is a woman aged 45-59 years with alopecia areata. Some clones in this sample may be carry-over from other donors' samples. The CDR3 loop is CASSLEVVTEAFF. The CDR3 nucleotides are TGCGCCAGCAGCTTGGAGGTGGTCACTGAAGCTTTCTTT.